This T cell receptor beta chain derives from a study of shared clonotypes between healthy human individuals (dated by TCRdb to 2019 to 2021). For context, the study as a whole: Three men and two women, aged 18 to 49 years, made up the cohort. The study deeply sequenced blood TCR repertoires of about 5 healthy adults to estimate repertoire size and the extent of clonotype sharing between individuals. To increase sequencing depth and limit assay-specific biases, different laboratories used diverse techniques to prepare libraries and sequence TCR repertoires. Per donor, leukapheresis produced somewhere between about 0.9 and 9 billion PBMCs.

Results the study describes overall, beyond this receptor: Based on pairwise subsampling, the degree of clonotype sharing among donors was expected to be affected by sequencing depth. The small number of donors limited the genetic and exposure-history diversity represented. Only blood was sampled, and tissue TCR repertoires likely differ from those in blood.

The donors were healthy, HIV-negative adults who had no recently reported acute infections or vaccinations. Every donor was a Caucasian adult residing in Nashville, Tennessee, USA. For unsorted samples, about 90 million PBMCs were counted and genomic DNA was extracted with the QIAamp DNA Blood Mini kit. Blood was obtained by leukapheresis, after which PBMCs were separated by Ficoll-Histopaque density gradient centrifugation and cryopreserved in liquid nitrogen vapor phase. TCR CDR3 regions were amplified from genomic DNA by multiplex PCR using the deep immunoSEQ assay. Extracted genomic DNA from each cell subset was distributed evenly across all wells of several immunoSEQ 96-well plates, and each plate was treated as a replicate. For unsorted PBMC, approximately 300 ng of genomic DNA, equivalent to around 30,000 T cell genomes, went into each replicate PCR. Ten immunoSEQ deep assay plates were used to sequence unsorted PBMC genomic DNA. Purified libraries were quantified with a Qubit 3.0 fluorometer, sized on a Bioanalyzer 2100, and re-quantified with the KAPA Library Quantification kit. Every immunoSEQ 96-well plate was sequenced on a dedicated single-read 150-cycle Illumina NextSeq 550 flow cell. Per the source publication's procedure: The immunoSEQ output contained only junctional sequences without quality scores, so filtering could not match that applied to full-length reads. To assign V/J genes and CDR3, sequences were annotated against IMGT germline references using PyIR, a Python wrapper for IgBLAST v1.9. Reads were removed for weak V/J assignments (E-value above 1e-6), missing CDR3, stop codons, out-of-frame junctions, or ambiguous translated residues. V3J clonotypes were defined by identical inferred V gene, J gene, and CDR3 amino acid sequence. Percentage overlap between repertoires was computed as shared unique clonotypes divided by the size of the smaller repertoire. RTK rarefaction, the Chao1 estimator, and Recon v2.1 estimates of unobserved clonotypes were used to assess repertoire richness. TCRdb stores this immuneACCESS table with in-frame sequences only. Part of the clones is absent; in the studies checked, under half of the shortfall reflects unresolved V genes, and no reason is known for the rest. V and J calls and clone size are as listed in that table; D and trimming were resolved from the DNA. This sample lists 400,000 to 600,000 clones; 75% to 80% were detected once. Of the sample, approximately 12% falls within the top ten clones.

As concerns this clone: Its antigen is unknown. Per-nucleotide qualities are absent, and no much larger clonotype sits a single base away.

CDR1 LNHDA and CDR2 SQIVND were looked up in the germline V gene (reference sequence). Including the terminal cysteine and phenylalanine, the CDR3 comprises 13 residues. The kept DNA is CDR3 alone, 39 bases in frame from the first base. V lost 3 bases and J lost 5 bases; the stretch between them is 8 bases long. The sequenced sample consisted of PBMCs. The rearranged segments are TRBV19 and TRBJ1-5, with the D segment identity uncertain. This receptor was obtained from a woman between 35 and 50 years old in good health. Some clones in this sample may be carry-over from other donors' samples. The CDR3 loop reads CASSIRADQPQHF. The nucleotide sequence reads as follows: TGTGCCAGTAGTATCCGGGCGGATCAGCCCCAGCATTTT.